This T cell receptor beta chain was obtained from a study of T cell responses to AZD1222 COVID-19 vaccine. Study context: Pooled in the analysis were second doses at about 4 or about 12 weeks.

The table came from immunoSEQ multiplex PCR; TCRdb's copy has only in-frame clones and leaves some out. The repertoire holds over 100,000 clones, with around 85% as singletons. Trimming shortened V by 11 bases and J by 0 bases, and 10 bases separated the two germline ends. The V gene's germline CDR1 is MNHEY and CDR2 SVGAGI. There are 13 residues in the CDR3. The sequence derives from an adult in good health. J is TRBJ2-2 and V is TRBV6-5; no firm D call. The material was peripheral blood, obtained on day 0 of AZD1222 vaccination. DNA for the CDR3: TGTGCCGGGCGCGCAGCGAACACCGGGGAGCTGTTTTTT. This sequence encodes CAGRAANTGELFF.